This entry describes one TCR beta chain. The antigen is undetermined. The junction departs from germline at one end; a sequencing error may be responsible. The CDR3 extends over 14 amino acids. Per the germline V gene, CDR1 is MNHEY and CDR2 is SVGAGI. This sample is part of a study of OX40 agonist ivuxolimab in advanced cancers. At the level of the study: The study enrolled dose-escalation patients with hepatocellular carcinoma, melanoma, renal cell or head and neck cancer. From roughly 20 to 85 years was the age range, with a mean of 60 years, and approximately 80% were male. Findings of the study overall: Partial responders at 0.1-3.0 mg/kg showed near-lowest clonal expansion.

Clones were read by immunoSEQ multiplex PCR, and TCRdb kept only the in-frame ones, dropping some. This table has tens of thousands of clones, roughly 85% appearing once. Here the sequenced sample was CD4+ or CD8+ T cells sorted from blood, taken in a trial of the OX40 agonist ivuxolimab. The chain joins TRBV6-5 to TRBJ1-5; the D is unclear. This sequence originates from an adult with an advanced solid tumor such as melanoma, head and neck, liver or kidney cancer. The CDR3 loop reads CASSPRLENQAQHF. As DNA, the CDR3 is TGTGCCAGCAGTCCCCGGTTGGAGAATCAGGCCCAGCATTTT.